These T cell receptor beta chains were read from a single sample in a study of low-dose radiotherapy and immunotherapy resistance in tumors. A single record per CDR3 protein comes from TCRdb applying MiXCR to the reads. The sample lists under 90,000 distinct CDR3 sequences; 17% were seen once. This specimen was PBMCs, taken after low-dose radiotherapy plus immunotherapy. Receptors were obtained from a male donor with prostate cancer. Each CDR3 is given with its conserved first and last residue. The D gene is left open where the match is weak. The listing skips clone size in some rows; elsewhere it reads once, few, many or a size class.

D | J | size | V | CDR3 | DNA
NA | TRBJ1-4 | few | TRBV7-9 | CASSIVDRNNEKLFF | TGTGCCAGCAGCATAGTCGACAGAAATAATGAAAAACTGTTTTTT
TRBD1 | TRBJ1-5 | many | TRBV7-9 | CASSRTGTGNQPQHF | TGTGCCAGCAGTCGGACCGGGACAGGGAATCAGCCCCAGCATTTT
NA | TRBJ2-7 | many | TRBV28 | CASSLDGGRHEQYF | TGTGCCAGCAGTTTGGATGGGGGGCGACACGAGCAGTACTTC
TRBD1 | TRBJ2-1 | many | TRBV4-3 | CASSHEQGSSYNEQFF | TGCGCCAGCAGCCACGAACAGGGGAGCTCCTACAATGAGCAGTTCTTC
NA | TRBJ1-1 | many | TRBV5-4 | CASGPWDSEAFF | TGTGCCAGCGGTCCGTGGGACTCTGAAGCTTTCTTT
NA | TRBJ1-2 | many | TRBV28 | CASSSAEGVKYGYTF | TGTGCCAGCAGTTCGGCGGAAGGGGTAAAGTATGGCTACACCTTC
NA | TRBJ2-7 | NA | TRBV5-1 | CASSALGGGGEQYF | TGCGCCAGCAGCGCCCTGGGGGGGGGCGGCGAGCAGTACTTC
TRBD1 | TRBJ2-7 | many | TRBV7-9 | CASSFPGQGRYEQYF | TGTGCCAGCAGCTTCCCTGGACAGGGGCGCTACGAGCAGTACTTC
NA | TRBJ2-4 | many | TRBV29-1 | CSVEDGESIQYF | TGCAGCGTTGAAGATGGTGAGAGCATTCAGTACTTC
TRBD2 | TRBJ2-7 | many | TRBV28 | CASSRRPGVAGVHEQYF | TGTGCCAGCAGTCGTCGCCCGGGGGTAGCGGGAGTCCACGAGCAGTACTTC
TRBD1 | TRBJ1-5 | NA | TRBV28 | CASRSDTGEASQPQHF | TGTGCCAGCAGGTCCGACACAGGGGAGGCTAGTCAGCCCCAGCATTTT
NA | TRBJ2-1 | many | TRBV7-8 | CASSQSNEQFF | TGTGCCAGCAGCCAGAGCAATGAGCAGTTCTTC
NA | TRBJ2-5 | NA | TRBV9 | CASSVAMGSYQETQYF | TGTGCCAGCAGCGTCGCTATGGGTTCCTACCAAGAGACCCAGTACTTC
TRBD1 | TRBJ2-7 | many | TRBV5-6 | CASSPSDRGSSYEQYF | TGTGCCAGCAGCCCCTCGGACAGGGGAAGCTCCTACGAGCAGTACTTC
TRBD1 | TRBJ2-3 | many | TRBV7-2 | CASSGGPGQTDTQYF | TGTGCCAGCAGCGGGGGACCGGGACAGACAGATACGCAGTATTTT
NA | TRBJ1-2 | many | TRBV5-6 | CASSLVGRPYGYTF | TGTGCCAGCAGCTTGGTGGGTAGGCCCTATGGCTACACCTTC
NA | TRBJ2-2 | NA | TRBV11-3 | CASSFRGSGTGELFF | TGTGCCAGCAGCTTCAGGGGTTCGGGCACCGGGGAGCTGTTTTTT
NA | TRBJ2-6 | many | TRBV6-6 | CASRTMSGANVLTF | TGTGCCAGCAGGACCATGTCTGGGGCCAACGTCCTGACTTTC
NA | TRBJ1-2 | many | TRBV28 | CASSVPGHDYYGYTF | TGTGCCAGCAGTGTCCCGGGACACGATTACTATGGCTACACCTTC
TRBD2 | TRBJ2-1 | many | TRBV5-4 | CASRSGTSGIGSYNEQFF | TGTGCCAGCAGATCCGGGACTAGCGGGATAGGGTCCTACAATGAGCAGTTCTTC
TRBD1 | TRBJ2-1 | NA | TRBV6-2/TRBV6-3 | CASSMGQPYNEQFF | TGTGCCAGCAGCATGGGACAGCCGTACAATGAGCAGTTCTTC
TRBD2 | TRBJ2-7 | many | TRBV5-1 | CASSSAPGTSGYEQYF | TGCGCCAGCAGCTCAGCCCCTGGGACTAGCGGCTACGAGCAGTACTTC
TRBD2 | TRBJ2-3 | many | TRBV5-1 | CASSPLTTESPGGAGDTQYF | TGCGCCAGCAGCCCTTTAACCACGGAAAGTCCGGGAGGGGCGGGAGATACGCAGTATTTT
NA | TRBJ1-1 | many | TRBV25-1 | CASSRQLNTEAFF | TGTGCCAGCAGTAGACAGCTGAACACTGAAGCTTTCTTT
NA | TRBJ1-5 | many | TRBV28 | CASSFWAAKTSNQPQHF | TGTGCCAGCAGTTTTTGGGCCGCCAAAACTAGCAATCAGCCCCAGCATTTT
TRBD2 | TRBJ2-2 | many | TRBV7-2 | CASSLVASGRAPGELFF | TGTGCCAGCAGCTTAGTAGCTAGCGGGAGGGCCCCCGGGGAGCTGTTTTTT
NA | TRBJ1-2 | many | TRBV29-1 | CSASQGDYGYTF | TGCAGCGCCTCGCAGGGAGACTATGGCTACACCTTC
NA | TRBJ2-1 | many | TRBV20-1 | CSASAAEDSDNEQFF | TGCAGTGCTTCAGCGGCAGAGGATTCTGACAATGAGCAGTTCTTC
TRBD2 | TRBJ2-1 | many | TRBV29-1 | CSVDMGGSFYEQFF | TGCAGCGTTGATATGGGCGGGAGTTTCTATGAGCAGTTCTTC
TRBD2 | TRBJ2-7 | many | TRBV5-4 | CATGLAGAYEQYF | TGTGCCACAGGACTAGCGGGGGCCTACGAGCAGTACTTC
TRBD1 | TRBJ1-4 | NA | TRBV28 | CASTTGQGHEKLFF | TGTGCCAGCACCACGGGACAGGGTCACGAAAAACTGTTTTTT
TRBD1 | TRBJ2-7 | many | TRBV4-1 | CASSKFGQGPEQYF | TGCGCCAGCAGTAAATTCGGACAGGGCCCCGAGCAGTACTTC
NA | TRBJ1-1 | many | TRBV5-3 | CASSLSSAGLREAFF | TGTGCCAGCAGCTTGTCTTCGGCAGGACTTCGTGAAGCTTTCTTT
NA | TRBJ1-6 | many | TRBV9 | CASSRGGNSPLHF | TGTGCCAGCAGCCGAGGTGGGAATTCACCCCTCCACTTT
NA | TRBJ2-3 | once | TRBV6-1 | CASSRGLGSTSTDTQYF | TGTGCCAGCAGTCGGGGCCTGGGGAGCACTAGCACAGATACGCAGTATTTT
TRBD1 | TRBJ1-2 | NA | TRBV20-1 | CSASPQTGAYGYTF | TGCAGTGCTAGCCCCCAGACAGGGGCCTATGGCTACACCTTC
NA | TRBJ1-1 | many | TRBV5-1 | CASSLVWTNTEAFF | TGCGCCAGCAGCTTGGTGTGGACTAACACTGAAGCTTTCTTT
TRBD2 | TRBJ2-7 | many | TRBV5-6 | CASRAGSSYEQYF | TGTGCCAGCAGAGCGGGAAGTTCCTACGAGCAGTACTTC
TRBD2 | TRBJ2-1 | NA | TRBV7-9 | CTSSRGLAGGNEQFF | TGTACCAGCAGCCGGGGACTAGCGGGAGGTAATGAGCAGTTCTTC
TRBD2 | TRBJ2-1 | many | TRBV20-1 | CSASPSGGYNEQFF | TGCAGTGCTAGTCCTAGCGGGGGATACAATGAGCAGTTCTTC